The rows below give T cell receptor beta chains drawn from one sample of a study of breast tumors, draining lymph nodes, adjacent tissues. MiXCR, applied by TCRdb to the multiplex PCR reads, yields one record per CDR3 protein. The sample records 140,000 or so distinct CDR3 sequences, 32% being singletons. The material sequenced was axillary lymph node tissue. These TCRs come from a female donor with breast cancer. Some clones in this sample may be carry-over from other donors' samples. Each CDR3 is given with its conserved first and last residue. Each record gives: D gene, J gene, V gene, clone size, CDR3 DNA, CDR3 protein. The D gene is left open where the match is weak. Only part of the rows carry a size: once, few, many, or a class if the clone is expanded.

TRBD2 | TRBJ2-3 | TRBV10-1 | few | TGCGCCAGCAGTGAATTTACTAGCGGGACAGATACGCAGTATTTT | CASSEFTSGTDTQYF
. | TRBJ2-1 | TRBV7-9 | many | TGTGCCAGCAGCTCCGCCGGCGGAGACAATGAGCAGTTCTTC | CASSSAGGDNEQFF
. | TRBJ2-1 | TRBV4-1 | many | TGCGCCAGCAGCCCTCTGAGGGGCCCGCAGTTGAACAATGAGCAGTTCTTC | CASSPLRGPQLNNEQFF
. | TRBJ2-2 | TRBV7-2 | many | TGTGCCAGCTATGGGTCTTCCGGGGAGCTGTTTTTT | CASYGSSGELFF
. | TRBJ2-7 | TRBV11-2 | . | TGTGCCAGCAGCTTAGGGCTGATCTCCGAGCAGTACTTC | CASSLGLISEQYF
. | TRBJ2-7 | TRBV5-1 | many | TGCGCCAGCAGCATTCAGGGGACCTACGAGCAGTACTTC | CASSIQGTYEQYF
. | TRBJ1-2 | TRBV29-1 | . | TGCAGCTTGTCCGGCAGGGGTGATGGCTACACCTTC | CSLSGRGDGYTF
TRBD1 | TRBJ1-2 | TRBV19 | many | TGTGCCAGTAGCCGGACAGGGGACTATGGCTACACCTTC | CASSRTGDYGYTF
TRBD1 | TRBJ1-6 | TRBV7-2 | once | TGTGCCAGCAGCTGGGACAGGGGGCAGTCACCCCTCCACTTT | CASSWDRGQSPLHF
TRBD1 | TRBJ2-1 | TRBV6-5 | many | TGTGCCAGCAGTTACCGGGACAGCTCCTACAATGAGCAGTTCTTC | CASSYRDSSYNEQFF
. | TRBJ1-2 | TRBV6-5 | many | TGTGCCAGCAGTCCACGGGGCGGAGATGGCTACACCTTC | CASSPRGGDGYTF
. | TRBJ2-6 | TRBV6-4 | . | TGTGCCAGCAGTCACTCGTCACGCTCTGGGGCCAACGTCCTGACTTTC | CASSHSSRSGANVLTF
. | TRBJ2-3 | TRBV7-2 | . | TGTGCCAGCAGCTTAGTAGGGCAGAACACCGGGGAGCTGTTAGATACGCAGTATTTT | CASSLVGQNTGELLDTQYF
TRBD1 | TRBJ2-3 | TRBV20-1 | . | TGCAGTGCTAGACCTTCCGGGACAGGGCTCGATACGCAGTATTTT | CSARPSGTGLDTQYF
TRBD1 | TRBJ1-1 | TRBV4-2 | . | TGTGCCAGCAGCAACCCGGGACAGATGAACACTGAAGCTTTCTTT | CASSNPGQMNTEAFF
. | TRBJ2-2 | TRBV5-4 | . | TGTGCCAGCAGCCCTTGGGCAGCCGGTGAGCTGTTTTTT | CASSPWAAGELFF
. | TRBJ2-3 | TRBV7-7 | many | TGTGCTAGCAGTCCCATGATCGGCGGGACAGATACGCAGTATTTT | CASSPMIGGTDTQYF
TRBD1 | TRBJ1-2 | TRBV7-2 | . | TGTGTCAGCGGACAGGGGCGGGAAAACTATGGCTACACCTTC | CVSGQGRENYGYTF
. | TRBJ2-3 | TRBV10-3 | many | TGTGCCATCAGTGAGTCATGGGGCCCCACAGATACGCAGTATTTT | CAISESWGPTDTQYF
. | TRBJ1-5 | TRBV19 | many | TGTGCCAGTAGGTACGGGGAAAGCAATCAGCCCCAGCATTTT | CASRYGESNQPQHF
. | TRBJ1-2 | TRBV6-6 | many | TGTGCCAGCAGTCACTCGGCCAGAAACTATGGCTACACCTTC | CASSHSARNYGYTF
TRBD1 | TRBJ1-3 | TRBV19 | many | TGTGCCAGTAGTGGACAGGCGAGCTCTGGAAACACCATATATTTT | CASSGQASSGNTIYF
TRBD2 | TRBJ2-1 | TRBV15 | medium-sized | TGTGCCACCAGCCCGGGACTAGCGGGGAGCATTGAGCAGTTCTTC | CATSPGLAGSIEQFF
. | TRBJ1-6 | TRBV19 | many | TGTGCCAGTAGTACGCAGGGTCGATCACCCCTCCACTTT | CASSTQGRSPLHF
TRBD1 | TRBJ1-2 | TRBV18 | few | TGTGCCAGCTCACCATTCGCCGACCAGGGACAGGGGTATGGCTACGCCTTC | CASSPFADQGQGYGYAF
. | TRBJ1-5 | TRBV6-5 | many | TGTGCCAGCAGTCCCGGGACATGGAAGAGTCAGCCCCAGCATTTT | CASSPGTWKSQPQHF
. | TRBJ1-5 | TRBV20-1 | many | TGCAGTGCTAGAGCCGGGACAAATAGCAATCAGCCCCAGCATTTT | CSARAGTNSNQPQHF
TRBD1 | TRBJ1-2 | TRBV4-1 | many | TGCGCCAGCAGCCAAGCCGGACAGGTCAACTATGGCTACACCTTC | CASSQAGQVNYGYTF
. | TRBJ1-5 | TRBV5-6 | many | TGTGCCAGCAGCCGCAGAAGGGGCCCTAACGATCAGCCCCAGCATTTT | CASSRRRGPNDQPQHF
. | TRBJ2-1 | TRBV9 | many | TGTGCCAGCAGCGTAAGAGAGAATGAGCAGTTCTTC | CASSVRENEQFF
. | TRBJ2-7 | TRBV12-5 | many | TGTGCTAGTGGTTTCTCGTCCCGGTCGGGAGAGCAGTACTTC | CASGFSSRSGEQYF
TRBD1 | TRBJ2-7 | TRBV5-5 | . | TGTGCCAGCAGACCTCAGGGGGCGGTCGGCTCCTACGAGCAGTACTTC | CASRPQGAVGSYEQYF
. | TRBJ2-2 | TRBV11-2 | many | TGTGCCAGCAGCTTATCGGGGTACACCGGGGAGCTGTTTTTT | CASSLSGYTGELFF
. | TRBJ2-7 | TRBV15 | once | TGTGTCACCCACCTTACAGGGACCCCCGGCCTGACTGAGCAGTACTTC | CVTHLTGTPGLTEQYF
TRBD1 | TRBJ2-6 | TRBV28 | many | TGTGCCAGCAGATCCGGGACAGCTGGGGCCAACGTCCTGACTTTC | CASRSGTAGANVLTF
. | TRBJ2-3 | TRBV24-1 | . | TGTGCCACCAGTGGCCCCCCCGAGACAGTCACAGATGCGCAGTACTTT | CATSGPPETVTDAQYF
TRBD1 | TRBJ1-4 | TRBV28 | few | TGTGCCAGCAGTGTAGCGGGACAGGGGATTCGTGGAACTAATGAAAAACTGTTTTTT | CASSVAGQGIRGTNEKLFF
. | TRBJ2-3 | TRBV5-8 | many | TGTGCCAGCAGCTTAATACAGGGAACAGATACGCAGTATTTT | CASSLIQGTDTQYF
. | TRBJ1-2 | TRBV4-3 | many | TGCGCCAGCAGCCAAGTCGGGGGTAACTATGGCTACACCTTC | CASSQVGGNYGYTF
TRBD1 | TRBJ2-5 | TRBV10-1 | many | TGCGCCAGCAGTGTAACAGGGGAATGGGAGACCCAGTACTTC | CASSVTGEWETQYF
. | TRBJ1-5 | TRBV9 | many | TGTGCCAGCAGCGTAGGCGGGACGGTCAATCAGCCCCAGCATTTT | CASSVGGTVNQPQHF
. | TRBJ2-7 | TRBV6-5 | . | TGTGCCAGCAGCCACTCCCTAGGGTCCCACGAGCAGTACTTC | CASSHSLGSHEQYF
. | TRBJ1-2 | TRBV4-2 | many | TGTGCCAGCAGCCAAGATACGGCAGAACAGGGCTACACCTTC | CASSQDTAEQGYTF
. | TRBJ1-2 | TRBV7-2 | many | TGTGCCAGCAGCTTAGCGCAGGGGATCGATGGCTACACCTTC | CASSLAQGIDGYTF
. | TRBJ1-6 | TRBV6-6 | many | TGTGCCAGCAGCCCGGGACGGGTCTTTAAACCCCTCCACTTT | CASSPGRVFKPLHF
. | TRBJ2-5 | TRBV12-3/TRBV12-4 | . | TGTGCCAGCAGTCCCGCGGGGGCCGTACAAGAGACCCAGTACTTC | CASSPAGAVQETQYF
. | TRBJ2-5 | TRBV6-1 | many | TGTGCCAGCAGTGAATGGACAGTGGAGACCCAGTACTTC | CASSEWTVETQYF
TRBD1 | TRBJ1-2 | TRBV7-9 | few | TGTGCCAGCAGCTCCTCTACCCTCGACAGGGTCGGAGGCTACACCTTC | CASSSSTLDRVGGYTF
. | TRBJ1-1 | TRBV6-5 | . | TGTGCCAGCAGTTACTCGAGCAGGGGTGGGACTGAAGCTTTCTTT | CASSYSSRGGTEAFF
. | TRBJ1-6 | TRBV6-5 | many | TGTGCCAGCGGCCCCGGGAGCCTTAATTCACCCCTCCACTTT | CASGPGSLNSPLHF
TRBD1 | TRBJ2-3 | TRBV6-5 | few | TGTGCCAGCAGTCACCACAGGGGGCGCGCAGATACGCAGTATTTT | CASSHHRGRADTQYF
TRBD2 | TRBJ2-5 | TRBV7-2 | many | TGTGCCAGCAGCTTTTTAGCGGGGGGGAAAGAGACCCAGTACTTC | CASSFLAGGKETQYF
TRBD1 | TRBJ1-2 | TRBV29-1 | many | TGCAGCGTTGAGAAGGGGGCGAGCTATGGCTACACCTTC | CSVEKGASYGYTF
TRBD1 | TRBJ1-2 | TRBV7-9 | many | TGTGCCAGCAGCCTTGCTTGGACAGGGGAAAATGGCTACCCCTTC | CASSLAWTGENGYPF
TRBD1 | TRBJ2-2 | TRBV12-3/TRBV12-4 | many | TGTGCCAGCAGACGCGGACAGGGAACGAACACCGGGGAGCTGTTTTTT | CASRRGQGTNTGELFF
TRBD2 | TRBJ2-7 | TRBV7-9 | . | TGTGCCAGCAGCTTCGGGACTAGCGGGATACGTGAGCAGTACTTC | CASSFGTSGIREQYF